These T cell receptor beta chains were read from a single sample in a study of CD8 T cells in ankylosing spondylitis. TCRdb re-called the 5' RACE reads with MiXCR, one entry per CDR3 protein. The sample shows 250,000 or so distinct CDR3 sequences, 20% to 30% of them seen only once. Source material: blood, either unsorted or a sorted T cell fraction (not recorded which). All receptors derive from a male donor with ankylosing spondylitis or in good health (not recorded which). The CDR3 runs from the conserved cysteine through the conserved F or W. D genes are given only for firm matches. Clone size is stated in some rows and not others, as once, few, many or a class when expanded.

cdr3_nt: TGTGCCACCAGCAGACAGACCTCGGAGACCCAGTACTTC; cdr3_aa: CATSRQTSETQYF; v_call: TRBV15; d_call: -; clone_size: -; j_call: TRBJ2-5
cdr3_nt: TGCAGCGTGAACAGGGCTGGCTACACCTTC; cdr3_aa: CSVNRAGYTF; v_call: TRBV29-1; d_call: -; clone_size: many; j_call: TRBJ1-2
cdr3_nt: TGCGCCAGCAGCTGGGGGACTAGCGCGACAGATACGCAGTATTTT; cdr3_aa: CASSWGTSATDTQYF; v_call: TRBV5-1; d_call: TRBD2; clone_size: many; j_call: TRBJ2-3
cdr3_nt: TGCGCCAGCAGCTTTGATTCATGGGAGCTCGGTCCATACAATGAGCAGTTCTTC; cdr3_aa: CASSFDSWELGPYNEQFF; v_call: TRBV5-1; d_call: -; clone_size: -; j_call: TRBJ2-1
cdr3_nt: TGCAGTGCGAGCCGGCCCCCGGGACAGGGGGGATACGAGCAGTACTTC; cdr3_aa: CSASRPPGQGGYEQYF; v_call: TRBV20-1; d_call: TRBD1; clone_size: few; j_call: TRBJ2-7
cdr3_nt: TGTGCCAGCAGGGGACTTATGAACACCGGGGAGCTGTTTTTT; cdr3_aa: CASRGLMNTGELFF; v_call: TRBV2; d_call: -; clone_size: -; j_call: TRBJ2-2
cdr3_nt: TGTGCCAGCAGAAGAAAACCCGGGACAAAAGCCTACGAGCAGTACTTC; cdr3_aa: CASRRKPGTKAYEQYF; v_call: TRBV6-1; d_call: -; clone_size: few; j_call: TRBJ2-7
cdr3_nt: TGTGCCAGCAGCGACAGTGCGGGCTATGGCTACACCTTC; cdr3_aa: CASSDSAGYGYTF; v_call: TRBV12-3/TRBV12-4; d_call: -; clone_size: few; j_call: TRBJ1-2
cdr3_nt: TGTGCCAGCAGACAATCGGACAGGGACCTTTCACCCCTCCACTTT; cdr3_aa: CASRQSDRDLSPLHF; v_call: TRBV3-1; d_call: TRBD1; clone_size: -; j_call: TRBJ1-6
cdr3_nt: TGCAGTGCTACCAAAGGAGGGGGCAACACTGAAGCTTTCTTT; cdr3_aa: CSATKGGGNTEAFF; v_call: TRBV20-1; d_call: TRBD1; clone_size: few; j_call: TRBJ1-1
cdr3_nt: TGCAGTGCTAGAGATCCTCGCGGGGGCCCCAGCTCCTACAATGAGCAGTTCTTC; cdr3_aa: CSARDPRGGPSSYNEQFF; v_call: TRBV20-1; d_call: -; clone_size: many; j_call: TRBJ2-1
cdr3_nt: TGTGCCAGCACCTTCGGGGAGGGAGCAGCTACGCAGTATTTT; cdr3_aa: CASTFGEGAATQYF; v_call: TRBV12-3/TRBV12-4; d_call: TRBD2; clone_size: -; j_call: TRBJ2-3
cdr3_nt: TGTGCCAGCAGCACGGGACTAGCGGGGGGCGAGGAGACCCAGTACTTC; cdr3_aa: CASSTGLAGGEETQYF; v_call: TRBV5-5; d_call: TRBD2; clone_size: many; j_call: TRBJ2-5
cdr3_nt: TGTGCCAGCAGCAAATCCGCCCAGGGCCACGATGGCGCCCAGTACTTC; cdr3_aa: CASSKSAQGHDGAQYF; v_call: TRBV21-1; d_call: -; clone_size: -; j_call: TRBJ2-5
cdr3_nt: TGCAGTGCTATGGCGGGGGGGCCGTCAGATACGCAGTATTTT; cdr3_aa: CSAMAGGPSDTQYF; v_call: TRBV20-1; d_call: TRBD2; clone_size: many; j_call: TRBJ2-3
cdr3_nt: TGTGCCACCAGTGATACGGGACAGGGGCTCCAAGAGACCCAGTACTTC; cdr3_aa: CATSDTGQGLQETQYF; v_call: TRBV24-1; d_call: TRBD1; clone_size: -; j_call: TRBJ2-5
cdr3_nt: TGCGCCAGCAGGGTGAAGTGTATCACAGATACGCAGTATTTT; cdr3_aa: CASRVKCITDTQYF; v_call: TRBV10-1; d_call: -; clone_size: -; j_call: TRBJ2-3
cdr3_nt: TGCGCCAGCAGTCAAGGGGTAGACACCGTAGTCTACGAGCAGTACTTC; cdr3_aa: CASSQGVDTVVYEQYF; v_call: TRBV23-1; d_call: -; clone_size: -; j_call: TRBJ2-7
cdr3_nt: TGTGCCAGCAGCTTAGTCGGGGGCACAGATACGCAGTATTTT; cdr3_aa: CASSLVGGTDTQYF; v_call: TRBV7-3; d_call: -; clone_size: many; j_call: TRBJ2-3
cdr3_nt: TGTGCCAGCAGCCCGCTGGCCCCCGTAGGATCACCCCTCCACTTT; cdr3_aa: CASSPLAPVGSPLHF; v_call: TRBV5-6; d_call: -; clone_size: few; j_call: TRBJ1-6
cdr3_nt: TGTGCCAGCAGTTTTGGAGGGAAAGGTGGAAACACCATATATTTT; cdr3_aa: CASSFGGKGGNTIYF; v_call: TRBV12-3/TRBV12-4; d_call: -; clone_size: -; j_call: TRBJ1-3
cdr3_nt: TGTGCCAGCAGCCCCTCTAGACGGCAAGAGACCCAGTACTTC; cdr3_aa: CASSPSRRQETQYF; v_call: TRBV5-4; d_call: -; clone_size: -; j_call: TRBJ2-5
cdr3_nt: TGTGCCAGCAGTCACCAAGAGACCCAGTACTTC; cdr3_aa: CASSHQETQYF; v_call: TRBV12-3/TRBV12-4; d_call: -; clone_size: -; j_call: TRBJ2-5
cdr3_nt: TGCAGCGCTGAGGGGGTTTCGGGGGCAGGTTTCGATACGCAGTATTTT; cdr3_aa: CSAEGVSGAGFDTQYF; v_call: TRBV29-1; d_call: -; clone_size: few; j_call: TRBJ2-3
cdr3_nt: TGTGCCAGCAGCCCCGGGACTAGCGGCACAAAGCAGTTCTTC; cdr3_aa: CASSPGTSGTKQFF; v_call: TRBV7-3; d_call: TRBD2; clone_size: once; j_call: TRBJ2-1
cdr3_nt: TGTGCCAGCAGCTTGGCTTCCAGGGGGCTCGCGTGGGAGCAGTACTTC; cdr3_aa: CASSLASRGLAWEQYF; v_call: TRBV7-9; d_call: TRBD1; clone_size: many; j_call: TRBJ2-7
cdr3_nt: TGCAGTGGCACCGGACAGGCCACCGGGGAGCTGTTTTTT; cdr3_aa: CSGTGQATGELFF; v_call: TRBV20-1; d_call: TRBD1; clone_size: few; j_call: TRBJ2-2
cdr3_nt: TGCAGTGCTCATCTCAGGGGACTCTCGGCCTACGAGCAGTACTTC; cdr3_aa: CSAHLRGLSAYEQYF; v_call: TRBV20-1; d_call: -; clone_size: -; j_call: TRBJ2-7
cdr3_nt: TGTGCCAGCAGCCTCGGGAATGCTCAAGCCAATCAGCCCCAGCATTTT; cdr3_aa: CASSLGNAQANQPQHF; v_call: TRBV3-1; d_call: -; clone_size: many; j_call: TRBJ1-5
cdr3_nt: TGTGCCAGCAGCTTAGATGGGGGGGCCACCGGGGAGCTGTTTTTT; cdr3_aa: CASSLDGGATGELFF; v_call: TRBV7-6; d_call: -; clone_size: many; j_call: TRBJ2-2
cdr3_nt: TGTGCCAGCACCCTCCGGGGGGCTAGCGGGGGACAGTTCTTC; cdr3_aa: CASTLRGASGGQFF; v_call: TRBV12-3/TRBV12-4; d_call: TRBD2; clone_size: -; j_call: TRBJ2-1
cdr3_nt: TGTGCCAGCACCCCCGGGGGGACAGGGGGCGAGCAGTACTTC; cdr3_aa: CASTPGGTGGEQYF; v_call: TRBV12-3/TRBV12-4; d_call: TRBD1; clone_size: -; j_call: TRBJ2-7
cdr3_nt: TGTGCCAGCAGTGACCCGGCAGGGAGGGCGGATACGCAGTATTTT; cdr3_aa: CASSDPAGRADTQYF; v_call: TRBV25-1; d_call: TRBD2; clone_size: many; j_call: TRBJ2-3
cdr3_nt: TGCGCCAGCAGTGAATCGGGGGTAAGCTCCTACGAGCAGTACTTC; cdr3_aa: CASSESGVSSYEQYF; v_call: TRBV10-2; d_call: -; clone_size: once; j_call: TRBJ2-7
cdr3_nt: TGCAGTGCCTGGGGACTAGCGGGGGCCCAAGAGACCCAGTACTTC; cdr3_aa: CSAWGLAGAQETQYF; v_call: TRBV20-1; d_call: TRBD2; clone_size: -; j_call: TRBJ2-5
cdr3_nt: TGTGCCAGCAGGCGCGGACGGTTAAATTCACCCCTCCACTTT; cdr3_aa: CASRRGRLNSPLHF; v_call: TRBV6-1; d_call: -; clone_size: -; j_call: TRBJ1-6
cdr3_nt: TGTGCCAGCAGCTTGTCTACCAACACAGATACGCAGTATTTT; cdr3_aa: CASSLSTNTDTQYF; v_call: TRBV7-9; d_call: -; clone_size: many; j_call: TRBJ2-3
cdr3_nt: TGCGCCAGCAGCCAATCGGGACAGGGAAGCTCCTACGAGCAGTACTTC; cdr3_aa: CASSQSGQGSSYEQYF; v_call: TRBV4-1; d_call: TRBD1; clone_size: few; j_call: TRBJ2-7
cdr3_nt: TGCAGTGCTACGGCTAGCGGGGGGGCCGTAGAGACCCAGTACTTC; cdr3_aa: CSATASGGAVETQYF; v_call: TRBV20-1; d_call: TRBD2; clone_size: many; j_call: TRBJ2-5
cdr3_nt: TGTGCCAGCAGTCCGTCCGGGACAGGGATAAACTATGGCTACACCTTC; cdr3_aa: CASSPSGTGINYGYTF; v_call: TRBV12-3/TRBV12-4; d_call: TRBD1; clone_size: many; j_call: TRBJ1-2
cdr3_nt: TGCAGTGCCCCTAGTCTGGGAGGGGGGGAGCAGTACTTC; cdr3_aa: CSAPSLGGGEQYF; v_call: TRBV20-1; d_call: -; clone_size: few; j_call: TRBJ2-7
cdr3_nt: TGCAGTGCGAAAACAGGGCCCAACTATGGCTACACCTTC; cdr3_aa: CSAKTGPNYGYTF; v_call: TRBV20-1; d_call: -; clone_size: many; j_call: TRBJ1-2
cdr3_nt: TGCAGTGCCCCTGACACAGATACGCAGTATTTT; cdr3_aa: CSAPDTDTQYF; v_call: TRBV20-1; d_call: -; clone_size: -; j_call: TRBJ2-3
cdr3_nt: TGTGCCACCAGTGACCATACCGACAGTGTTTGGGGCTACACCTTC; cdr3_aa: CATSDHTDSVWGYTF; v_call: TRBV24-1; d_call: -; clone_size: -; j_call: TRBJ1-2